This T cell receptor beta chain derives from a study of beta chain features in type 1 diabetes. Looked up from germline, CDR1 is SGHDT and CDR2 is YYEEEE. There are 15 residues in the CDR3. Trimming removed 3 bases at V and 1 base at J, with 13 bases between. Investigators reverse transcribed all isolated RNA, so they sequenced expressed TCRB transcripts. The table came from immunoSEQ multiplex PCR; TCRdb's copy has only in-frame clones and leaves some out. The sample carries roughly 180,000 clones, 7.5% to 8.5% recorded once. The study, taken as a whole, reports: When Type 1 diabetes patients were examined, their TCRB CDR3s proved moderately but significantly shorter in all four CD4+ subsets.

Concerning this clone itself: Its target is unknown.

The receptor was derived from a man aged 18 to 29 with type 1 diabetes. The sequencing sample was made of central memory CD4+ T cells from blood. The gene calls are TRBV5-6 and TRBJ1-1; D not certain. CDR3 in amino acids: CASSWGGRGNTEAFF. CDR3 sequence (DNA): TGTGCCAGCAGCTGGGGAGGGAGAGGGAACACTGAAGCTTTCTTT.